This is a list of T cell receptor beta chains from one sample in a study of T-cell reconstitution after alpha-beta-depleted transplantation in children. TCRdb re-analysed the PCR reads in MiXCR, keeping a single row per CDR3 protein. The table records 490,000 or so distinct CDR3 sequences, around 12% of them present only once. The source was PBMCs from the stem cell graft donor, collected from the stem cell graft. The receptors originated from a human donor who donated a stem cell graft to a child with combined immunodeficiency. The CDR3 runs from the conserved cysteine through the conserved F or W. D genes are given only for firm matches. The listing skips clone size in some rows; elsewhere it reads once, few, many or a size class.

J gene	clone size	V gene	D gene	CDR3 protein	CDR3 DNA
TRBJ2-1	.	TRBV12-3/TRBV12-4	.	CASSPTLYEQFF	TGTGCCAGCAGCCCTACGTTGTATGAGCAGTTCTTC
TRBJ2-5	.	TRBV5-5	TRBD2	CASSYGGGHNQETQYF	TGTGCCAGCAGCTATGGCGGGGGGCATAATCAAGAGACCCAGTACTTC
TRBJ2-5	.	TRBV7-7	TRBD2	CASSYVRGTQETQYF	TGTGCTAGCAGCTACGTGCGGGGGACTCAAGAGACCCAGTACTTC
TRBJ2-1	.	TRBV19	TRBD1	CASSPGTGGAGFHNEQFF	TGTGCCAGTAGTCCAGGGACAGGGGGCGCGGGGTTCCACAATGAGCAGTTCTTC
TRBJ2-1	.	TRBV6-2/TRBV6-3	.	CASSYATLGPWGEQFF	TGTGCCAGCAGTTATGCGACGTTGGGACCTTGGGGTGAGCAGTTCTTC
TRBJ2-1	.	TRBV11-2	TRBD2	CASSPGLAGGHTYNEQFF	TGTGCCAGCAGCCCTGGACTAGCGGGGGGACATACCTACAATGAGCAGTTCTTC
TRBJ2-7	.	TRBV20-1	TRBD1	CSASTGTPYEQYF	TGCAGTGCTTCGACAGGGACCCCCTACGAGCAGTACTTC
TRBJ2-2	few	TRBV7-8	TRBD2	CASSLLRDYALTGELFF	TGTGCCAGCAGCTTACTGAGGGACTACGCCTTGACCGGGGAGCTGTTTTTT
TRBJ1-1	many	TRBV7-3	TRBD1	CASSLFLSTGLSTEAFF	TGTGCCAGCAGCTTATTCTTGTCGACAGGGTTGAGCACTGAAGCTTTCTTT
TRBJ2-3	.	TRBV7-8	TRBD2	CASSLVSLAESTDTQYF	TGTGCCAGCAGCTTAGTCAGTCTAGCGGAAAGCACAGATACGCAGTATTTT
TRBJ1-4	many	TRBV28	.	CASSLSSNPNEKLFF	TGTGCCAGCAGTCTAAGCAGTAACCCTAATGAAAAACTGTTTTTT
TRBJ2-7	many	TRBV6-2/TRBV6-3	.	CASRPRSDYIYEQYF	TGTGCCAGCAGGCCCCGCAGCGATTATATCTACGAGCAGTACTTC
TRBJ2-7	.	TRBV27	TRBD2	CASGAGGPYEQYF	TGTGCCAGCGGCGCGGGAGGGCCCTACGAGCAGTACTTC
TRBJ2-2	.	TRBV12-3/TRBV12-4	TRBD2	CASSLNPGLAGGRGNTGELFF	TGTGCCAGCAGTTTAAACCCCGGACTAGCGGGGGGGCGGGGGAACACCGGGGAGCTGTTTTTT
TRBJ2-1	few	TRBV20-1	TRBD2	CSARDSKRGNNEQFF	TGCAGTGCTAGAGATTCTAAGCGGGGGAACAATGAGCAGTTCTTC
TRBJ1-1	.	TRBV6-2/TRBV6-3	.	CASTADTEAFF	TGTGCCAGCACAGCCGACACTGAAGCTTTCTTT
TRBJ2-5	few	TRBV9	.	CASSGLDSQETQYF	TGTGCCAGCAGCGGGCTTGACAGCCAAGAGACCCAGTACTTC
TRBJ2-3	.	TRBV7-2	.	CASSLAGTGDWSDTQYF	TGTGCCAGCAGCTTAGCGGGGACCGGGGACTGGTCAGATACGCAGTATTTT
TRBJ2-1	many	TRBV5-1	TRBD2	CASSWESGGASNEQFF	TGCGCCAGCAGCTGGGAAAGCGGGGGGGCTTCTAATGAGCAGTTCTTC
TRBJ2-2	many	TRBV7-6	.	CASSLAAYYTGELFF	TGTGCCAGCAGCTTAGCGGCGTACTACACCGGGGAGCTGTTTTTT
TRBJ2-3	.	TRBV20-1	.	CSARRRTHRADTQYF	TGCAGTGCTAGGCGAAGAACCCATAGGGCAGATACGCAGTATTTT
TRBJ2-1	few	TRBV29-1	TRBD2	CSVGGLAGGLGYWDEQFF	TGCAGCGTTGGGGGACTAGCGGGAGGATTGGGGTATTGGGATGAGCAGTTCTTC
TRBJ2-3	.	TRBV3-1	TRBD2	CASSQLAGGPAPTDTQYF	TGTGCCAGCAGCCAACTAGCGGGAGGGCCGGCCCCCACAGATACGCAGTATTTT
TRBJ2-5	many	TRBV29-1	.	CSVGYGEETQYF	TGCAGCGTTGGATACGGGGAAGAGACCCAGTACTTC
TRBJ2-7	.	TRBV6-2/TRBV6-3	.	CASSIWNRVSYEQYF	TGTGCCAGCAGCATATGGAACAGGGTCTCCTACGAGCAGTACTTC
TRBJ2-5	many	TRBV4-3	.	CASSLTTMPTETQYF	TGCGCCAGCAGCCTTACTACAATGCCAACGGAGACCCAGTACTTC
TRBJ2-7	.	TRBV6-5	.	CASSYGPVGAHYEQYF	TGTGCCAGCAGTTACGGTCCGGTTGGGGCGCACTACGAGCAGTACTTC
TRBJ2-7	.	TRBV30	.	CAWGLGGSYEQYF	TGTGCCTGGGGCCTTGGGGGGTCCTACGAGCAGTACTTC
TRBJ2-5	.	TRBV20-1	.	CSARDYGGFQETQYF	TGCAGTGCTAGAGATTATGGGGGTTTTCAAGAGACCCAGTACTTC
TRBJ1-1	many	TRBV4-2	.	CASSQVRGNTEAFF	TGTGCCAGCAGCCAAGTTAGGGGGAACACTGAAGCTTTCTTT
TRBJ1-4	few	TRBV4-2	TRBD1	CASSHGLQGARSEKLFF	TGTGCCAGCAGCCACGGCCTCCAGGGGGCGAGGAGTGAAAAACTGTTTTTT
TRBJ2-3	.	TRBV12-3/TRBV12-4	TRBD2	CASSLARTSGIGDTQYF	TGTGCCAGCAGTTTAGCCCGGACTAGCGGGATAGGAGATACGCAGTATTTT
TRBJ2-1	few	TRBV20-1	TRBD2	CSASSGGRVWNEQFF	TGCAGTGCTAGCAGCGGGGGTCGCGTGTGGAATGAGCAGTTCTTC
TRBJ1-6	many	TRBV12-3/TRBV12-4	TRBD1	CASSYGQGGNSPLHF	TGTGCCAGCAGTTACGGACAGGGTGGGAATTCACCCCTCCACTTT
TRBJ2-7	few	TRBV20-1	TRBD1	CSARQGVRDEQYF	TGCAGTGCTAGACAGGGGGTTAGGGACGAGCAGTACTTC
TRBJ2-7	.	TRBV5-5	.	CATSLASSYEQYF	TGTGCCACCAGCTTGGCTTCCTCCTACGAGCAGTACTTC
TRBJ2-7	.	TRBV6-2/TRBV6-3	.	CASSLRDTSYYEQYF	TGTGCCAGCAGTCTCCGGGACACCTCCTACTACGAGCAGTACTTC
TRBJ1-5	many	TRBV3-1	.	CASSQEGQPQHF	TGTGCCAGCAGCCAAGAAGGTCAGCCCCAGCATTTT
TRBJ2-5	many	TRBV28	.	CASKAPQETQYF	TGTGCCAGCAAGGCACCGCAAGAGACCCAGTACTTC
TRBJ2-5	many	TRBV6-2/TRBV6-3	.	CASSYSTGGRETQYF	TGTGCCAGCAGTTACTCGACCGGTGGTCGAGAGACCCAGTACTTC
TRBJ1-5	few	TRBV12-3/TRBV12-4	.	CASSLGRHQPQHF	TGTGCCAGCAGTTTGGGGAGGCATCAGCCCCAGCATTTT
TRBJ1-6	.	TRBV12-3/TRBV12-4	TRBD1	CASRSGTGGNSPLHF	TGTGCCAGCAGATCCGGGACAGGGGGTAATTCACCCCTCCACTTT
TRBJ2-7	many	TRBV20-1	TRBD2	CSARDRSGTSPYEQYF	TGCAGTGCTAGAGATAGATCCGGGACTAGTCCTTACGAGCAGTACTTC
TRBJ2-5	many	TRBV7-9	.	CASTRSPRTLYEETQYF	TGTGCCAGCACGCGATCCCCGCGGACACTCTATGAAGAGACCCAGTACTTC
TRBJ2-7	many	TRBV27	.	CASSFPPPYYEQYF	TGTGCCAGCAGTTTCCCCCCACCATACTACGAGCAGTACTTC
TRBJ2-5	few	TRBV12-3/TRBV12-4	.	CASSAWTEEETQYF	TGTGCCAGCAGTGCTTGGACGGAGGAAGAGACCCAGTACTTC
TRBJ2-2	many	TRBV12-3/TRBV12-4	.	CASSFGRGSTGELFF	TGTGCCAGCAGTTTCGGCAGGGGAAGCACCGGGGAGCTGTTTTTT
TRBJ2-7	few	TRBV4-3	.	CASSQENRDTYEQYF	TGCGCCAGCAGCCAAGAGAACAGAGATACCTACGAGCAGTACTTC
TRBJ2-7	.	TRBV21-1	.	CASSREDLFLGRLSSYEQYF	TGTGCCAGCAGCAGGGAAGACCTCTTTCTGGGGCGCCTGAGCTCCTACGAGCAGTACTTC
TRBJ1-2	few	TRBV12-3/TRBV12-4	TRBD1	CASSLGQGLTYGYTF	TGTGCCAGCAGTCTGGGACAGGGGTTAACCTATGGCTACACCTTC
TRBJ2-5	many	TRBV12-3/TRBV12-4	TRBD1	CASSSGTGSKVGETQYF	TGTGCCAGCAGTTCCGGGACAGGGAGTAAAGTAGGGGAGACCCAGTACTTC
TRBJ2-5	.	TRBV12-3/TRBV12-4	.	CASTQLGGGTQYF	TGTGCCAGCACGCAATTAGGGGGGGGGACCCAGTACTTC